This entry is about one TCR beta chain. Antigen specificity is unknown. The trim removed 5 bases at V and 0 bases at J, leaving 12 bases unmatched. This CDR3 comprises 20 residues. Germline V gives CDR1 MNHNS, CDR2 SASEGT. TCRdb re-called the reads with MiXCR, one entry per CDR3 protein. The sample records roughly 570,000 distinct CDR3 sequences, approximately 40% being singletons. This record comes from a study of T cell repertoires in cytomegalovirus infection. Background on the study: Matching HLA type, along with CMV infection, was indicated by public TCR beta signatures. Points from the study as a whole: The cumulative frequency of public TCR beta families distinguished individuals who carried CMV together with the relevant HLA.

Sequencing was performed on cultured PBMCs, taken from culture after CMV antigen stimulation. The sequence was obtained from a human donor in good health (CMV status not recorded). Some clones in this sample may be carry-over from other donors' samples. The chain employs TRBV6-1 and TRBJ2-4, with TRBD2 matching over 14 bases. The CDR3 protein is CASSHPGLAGGILAKNIQYF. In nucleotides, the CDR3 is TGTGCCAGCAGTCACCCAGGACTAGCGGGGGGAATACTAGCCAAAAACATTCAGTACTTC.